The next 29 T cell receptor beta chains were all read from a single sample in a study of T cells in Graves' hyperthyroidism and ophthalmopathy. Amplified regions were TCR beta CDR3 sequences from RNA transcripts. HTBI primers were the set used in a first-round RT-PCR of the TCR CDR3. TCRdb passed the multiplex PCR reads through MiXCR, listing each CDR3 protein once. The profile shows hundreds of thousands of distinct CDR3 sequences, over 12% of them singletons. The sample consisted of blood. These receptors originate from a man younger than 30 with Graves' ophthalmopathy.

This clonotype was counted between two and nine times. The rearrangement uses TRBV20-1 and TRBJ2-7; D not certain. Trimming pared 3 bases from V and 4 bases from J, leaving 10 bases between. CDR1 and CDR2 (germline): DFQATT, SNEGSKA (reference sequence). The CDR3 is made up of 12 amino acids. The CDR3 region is CSARIPFYEQYF. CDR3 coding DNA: TGCAGTGCTAGGATACCTTTTTACGAGCAGTACTTC.

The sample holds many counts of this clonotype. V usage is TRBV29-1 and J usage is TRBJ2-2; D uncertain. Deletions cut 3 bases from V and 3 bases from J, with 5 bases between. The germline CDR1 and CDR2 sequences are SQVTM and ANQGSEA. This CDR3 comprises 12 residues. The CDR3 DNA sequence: TGCAGCGTTGACGACTACACCGGGGAGCTGTTTTTT. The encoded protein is CSVDDYTGELFF.

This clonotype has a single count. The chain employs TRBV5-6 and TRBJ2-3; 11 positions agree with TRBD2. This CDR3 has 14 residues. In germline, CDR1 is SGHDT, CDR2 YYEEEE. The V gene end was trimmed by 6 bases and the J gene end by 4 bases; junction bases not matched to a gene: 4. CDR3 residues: CASNLAGGPDTQYF. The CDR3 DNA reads TGTGCCAGCAATCTAGCGGGGGGCCCAGATACGCAGTATTTT.

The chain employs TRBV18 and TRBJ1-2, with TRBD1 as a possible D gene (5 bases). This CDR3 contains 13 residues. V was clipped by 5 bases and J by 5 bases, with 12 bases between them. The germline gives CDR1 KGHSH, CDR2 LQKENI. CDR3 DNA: TGTGCCAGCTCATCCGAAGGGGTTTATGGCTACACCTTC. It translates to CASSSEGVYGYTF.

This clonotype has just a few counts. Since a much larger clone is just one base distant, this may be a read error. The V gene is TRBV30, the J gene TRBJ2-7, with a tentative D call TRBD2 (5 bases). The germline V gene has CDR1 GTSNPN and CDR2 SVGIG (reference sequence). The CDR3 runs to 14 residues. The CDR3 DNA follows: TGTGCCTGGGGTGTGCGGGTACCAGAAGACGAGCAGTACTTC. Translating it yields CAWGVRVPEDEQYF. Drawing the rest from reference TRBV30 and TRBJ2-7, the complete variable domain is SQTIHQWPATLVQPVGSPLSLECTVEGTSNPNLYWYRQAAGRGLQLLFYSVGIGQISSEVPQNLSASRPQDRQFILSSKKLLLSDSGFYLCAWGVRVPEDEQYFGPGTRLTVT.

Here the CDR3 reads CASSEAPGQHEKLFF. In nucleotides, the CDR3 is TGTGCCAGCAGTGAAGCCCCGGGACAACATGAAAAACTGTTTTTT. The chain recombines TRBV6-1 with TRBJ1-4, with D perhaps matching TRBD1 (6 bases). V gave up 0 bases and J gave up 6 bases, with 11 bases separating them. Germline CDR1 is MNHNS and CDR2 is SASEGT. CDR3 length: 15 amino acids.

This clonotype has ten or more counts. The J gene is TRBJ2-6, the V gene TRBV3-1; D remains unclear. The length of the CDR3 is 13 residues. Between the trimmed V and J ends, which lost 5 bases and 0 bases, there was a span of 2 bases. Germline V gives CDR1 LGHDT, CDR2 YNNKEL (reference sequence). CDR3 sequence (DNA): TGTGCCAGCAGCACCTCTGGGGCCAACGTCCTGACTTTC. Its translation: CASSTSGANVLTF.

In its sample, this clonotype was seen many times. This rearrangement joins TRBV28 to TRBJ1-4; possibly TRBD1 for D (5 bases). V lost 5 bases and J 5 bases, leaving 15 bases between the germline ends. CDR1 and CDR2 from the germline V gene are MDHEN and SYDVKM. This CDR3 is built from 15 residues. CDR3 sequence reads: CASSAAGRLNEKLFF. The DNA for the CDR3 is TGTGCCAGCAGTGCGGCGGGACGGTTGAATGAAAAACTGTTTTTT.

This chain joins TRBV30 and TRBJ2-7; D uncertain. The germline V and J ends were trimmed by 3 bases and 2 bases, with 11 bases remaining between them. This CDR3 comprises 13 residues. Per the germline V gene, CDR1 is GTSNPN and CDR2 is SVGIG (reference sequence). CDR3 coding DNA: TGTGCCTGGAGCTGGGTCAAGACCTACGAGCAGTACTTC. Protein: CAWSWVKTYEQYF.

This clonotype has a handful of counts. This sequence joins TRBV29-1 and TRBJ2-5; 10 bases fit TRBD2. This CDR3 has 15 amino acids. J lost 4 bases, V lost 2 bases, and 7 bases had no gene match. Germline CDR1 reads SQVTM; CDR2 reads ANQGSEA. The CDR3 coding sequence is TGCAGCGTTGAATACCCTAGCGGGAGCCGAGAGACCCAGTACTTC. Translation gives CSVEYPSGSRETQYF.

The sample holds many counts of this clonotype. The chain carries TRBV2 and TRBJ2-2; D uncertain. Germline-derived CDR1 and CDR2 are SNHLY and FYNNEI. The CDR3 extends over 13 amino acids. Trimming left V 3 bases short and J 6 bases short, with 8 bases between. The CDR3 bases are TGTGCCAGCAGTGACGACCCACCCGGGGAGCTGTTTTTT. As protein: CASSDDPPGELFF. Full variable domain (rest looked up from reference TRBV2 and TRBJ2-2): EPEVTQTPSHQVTQMGQEVILRCVPISNHLYFYWYRQILGQKVEFLVSFYNNEISEKSEIFDDQFSVERPDGSNFTLKIRSTKLEDSAMYFCASSDDPPGELFFGEGSRLTVL.

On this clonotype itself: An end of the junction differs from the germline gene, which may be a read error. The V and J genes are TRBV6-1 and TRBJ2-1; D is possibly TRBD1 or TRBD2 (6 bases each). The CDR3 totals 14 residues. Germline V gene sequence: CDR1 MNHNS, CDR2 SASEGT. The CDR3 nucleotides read TGTGCCAGCAGAAGGGGGGTGGAGTACATTGAGCAGTTCTTC. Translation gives CASRRGVEYIEQFF.

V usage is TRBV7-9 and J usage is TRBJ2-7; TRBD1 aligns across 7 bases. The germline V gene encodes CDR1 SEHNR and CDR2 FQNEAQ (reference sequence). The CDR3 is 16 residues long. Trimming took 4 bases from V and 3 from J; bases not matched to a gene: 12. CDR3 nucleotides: TGTGCCAGCAGCTCCTTCCGGGACAGAGACTTCTACGAGCAGTACTTC. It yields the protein CASSSFRDRDFYEQYF.

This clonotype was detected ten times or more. CDR3 DNA: TGTGCCAGCAGCTCAGCTTCTGGTTCTAGTGAGCAGTTCTTC. It specifies CASSSASGSSEQFF. The gene calls are TRBV11-3 and TRBJ2-1; D gene ambiguous. CDR1 SGHNT and CDR2 YENEEA come from the germline V gene. The ends were cut back, 4 bases at V and 9 bases at J, with 16 bases in the middle. The CDR3 contains 14 residues. Supplemented by reference TRBV11-3 and TRBJ2-1, the full variable domain reads EAGVVQSPRYKIIEKKQPVAFWCNPISGHNTLYWYLQNLGQGPELLIRYENEEAVDDSQLPKDRFSAERLKGVDSTLKIQPAELGDSAVYLCASSSASGSSEQFFGPGTRLTVL.

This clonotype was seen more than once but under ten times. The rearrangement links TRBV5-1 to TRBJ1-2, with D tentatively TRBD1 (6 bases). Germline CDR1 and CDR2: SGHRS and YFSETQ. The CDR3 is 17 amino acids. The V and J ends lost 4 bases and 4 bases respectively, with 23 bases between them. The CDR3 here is CASSSSLPGGHRYGYTF. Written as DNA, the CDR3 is TGCGCCAGCAGCAGTTCCCTCCCGGGGGGCCACCGCTATGGCTACACCTTC.

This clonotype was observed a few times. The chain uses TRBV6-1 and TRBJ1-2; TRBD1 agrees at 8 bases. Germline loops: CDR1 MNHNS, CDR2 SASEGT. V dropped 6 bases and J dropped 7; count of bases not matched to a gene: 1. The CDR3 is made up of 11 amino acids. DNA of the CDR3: TGTGCCAGCAGGGACAGGGCTGGCTACACCTTC. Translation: CASRDRAGYTF.

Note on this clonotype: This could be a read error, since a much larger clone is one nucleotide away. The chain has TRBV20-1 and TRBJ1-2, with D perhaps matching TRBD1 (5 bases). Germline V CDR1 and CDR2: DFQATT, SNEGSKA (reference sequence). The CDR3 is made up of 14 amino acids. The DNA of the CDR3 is TGCGGTGCCCCGGGCGGGGCAGCTAACTATGGCTACACCTTC. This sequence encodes CGAPGGAANYGYTF.

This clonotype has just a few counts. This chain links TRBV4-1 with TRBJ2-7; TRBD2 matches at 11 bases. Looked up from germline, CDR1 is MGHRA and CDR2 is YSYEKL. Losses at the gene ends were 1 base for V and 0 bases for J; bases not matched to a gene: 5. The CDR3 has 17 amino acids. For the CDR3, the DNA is TGCGCCAGCAGCCAAGTTGCTAGCGGGGGGAGCTCCTACGAGCAGTACTTC. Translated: CASSQVASGGSSYEQYF.

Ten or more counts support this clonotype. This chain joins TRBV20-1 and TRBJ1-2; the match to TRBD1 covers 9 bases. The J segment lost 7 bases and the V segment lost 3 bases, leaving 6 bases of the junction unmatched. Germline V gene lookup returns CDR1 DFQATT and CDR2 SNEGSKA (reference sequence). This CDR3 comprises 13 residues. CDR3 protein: CSARGQGGIGYTF. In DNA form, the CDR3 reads TGCAGTGCTAGGGGACAGGGAGGAATTGGCTACACCTTC.

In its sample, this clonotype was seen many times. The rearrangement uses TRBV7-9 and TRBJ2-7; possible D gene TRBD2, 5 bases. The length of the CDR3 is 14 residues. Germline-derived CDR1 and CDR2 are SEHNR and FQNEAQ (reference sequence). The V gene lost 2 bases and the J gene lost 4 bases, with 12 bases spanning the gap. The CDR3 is CASSLTGMTYEQYF. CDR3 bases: TGTGCCAGCAGCTTAACCGGGATGACTTACGAGCAGTACTTC. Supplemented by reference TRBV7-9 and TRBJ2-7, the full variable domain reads DTGVSQNPRHKITKRGQNVTFRCDPISEHNRLYWYRQTLGQGPEFLTYFQNEAQLEKSRLLSDRFSAERPKGSFSTLEIQRTEQGDSAMYLCASSLTGMTYEQYFGPGTRLTVT.

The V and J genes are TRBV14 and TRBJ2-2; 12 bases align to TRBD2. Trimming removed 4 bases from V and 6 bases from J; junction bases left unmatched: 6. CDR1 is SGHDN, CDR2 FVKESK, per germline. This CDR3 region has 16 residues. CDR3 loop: CASSRTSGRRSGELFF. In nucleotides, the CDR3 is TGTGCCAGCAGCCGAACTAGCGGGAGGAGGTCCGGGGAGCTGTTTTTT. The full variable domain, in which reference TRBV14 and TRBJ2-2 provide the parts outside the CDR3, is EAGVTQFPSHSVIEKGQTVTLRCDPISGHDNLYWYRRVMGKEIKFLLHFVKESKQDESGMPNNRFLAERTGGTYSTLKVQPAELEDSGVYFCASSRTSGRRSGELFFGEGSRLTVL.

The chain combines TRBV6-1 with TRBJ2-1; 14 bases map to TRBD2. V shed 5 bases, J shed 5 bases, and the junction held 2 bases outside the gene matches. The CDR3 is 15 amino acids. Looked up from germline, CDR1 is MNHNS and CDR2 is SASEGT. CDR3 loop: CASSKGLAGDNEQFF. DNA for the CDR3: TGTGCCAGCAGTAAGGGACTAGCGGGGGACAATGAGCAGTTCTTC.

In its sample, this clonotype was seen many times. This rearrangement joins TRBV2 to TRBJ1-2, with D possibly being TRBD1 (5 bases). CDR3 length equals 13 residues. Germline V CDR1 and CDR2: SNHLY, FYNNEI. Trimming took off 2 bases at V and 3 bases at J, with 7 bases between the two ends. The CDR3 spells CASSEWDHYGYTF. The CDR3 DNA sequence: TGTGCCAGCAGTGAATGGGACCACTATGGCTACACCTTC.

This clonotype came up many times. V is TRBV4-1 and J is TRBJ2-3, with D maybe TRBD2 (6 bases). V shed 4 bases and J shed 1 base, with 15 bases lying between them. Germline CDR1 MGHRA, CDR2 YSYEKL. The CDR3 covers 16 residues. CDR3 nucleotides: TGCGCCAGCAGCCGCGGAGTCGGGGGTGGCACAGATACGCAGTATTTT. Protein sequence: CASSRGVGGGTDTQYF.

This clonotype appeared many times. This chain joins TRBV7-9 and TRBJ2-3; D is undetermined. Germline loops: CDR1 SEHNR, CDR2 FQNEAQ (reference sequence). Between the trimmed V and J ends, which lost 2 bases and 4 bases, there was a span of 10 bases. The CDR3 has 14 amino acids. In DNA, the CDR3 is TGTGCCAGCAGCTTAAACCCGGTCCCAGATACGCAGTATTTT. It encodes CASSLNPVPDTQYF.

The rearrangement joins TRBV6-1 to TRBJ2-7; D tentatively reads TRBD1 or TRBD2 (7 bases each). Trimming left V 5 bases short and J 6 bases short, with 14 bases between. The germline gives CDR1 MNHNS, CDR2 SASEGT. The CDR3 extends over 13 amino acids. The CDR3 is CASSQGGPLEQYF. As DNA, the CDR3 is TGTGCCAGCAGTCAGGGGGGGCCGCTCGAGCAGTACTTC.

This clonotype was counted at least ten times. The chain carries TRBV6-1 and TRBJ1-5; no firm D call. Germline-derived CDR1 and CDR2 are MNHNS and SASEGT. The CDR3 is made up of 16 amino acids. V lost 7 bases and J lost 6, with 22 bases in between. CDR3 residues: CASNKRRETYGQPQHF. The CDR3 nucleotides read TGTGCCAGCAATAAAAGGAGGGAGACCTACGGTCAGCCCCAGCATTTT.

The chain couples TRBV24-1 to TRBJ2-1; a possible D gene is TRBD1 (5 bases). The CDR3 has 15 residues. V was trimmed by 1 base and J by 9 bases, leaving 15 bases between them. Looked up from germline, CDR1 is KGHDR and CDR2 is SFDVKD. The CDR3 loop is CATSDFTDRTGEQFF. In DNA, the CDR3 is TGTGCCACCAGTGATTTTACCGACAGAACGGGTGAGCAGTTCTTC.

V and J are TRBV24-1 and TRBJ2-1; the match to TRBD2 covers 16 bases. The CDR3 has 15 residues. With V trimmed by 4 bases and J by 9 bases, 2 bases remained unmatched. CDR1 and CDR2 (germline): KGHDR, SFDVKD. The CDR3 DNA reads TGTGCCACCAGTGAAGGGACTAGCGGGGGGGTTGAGCAGTTCTTC. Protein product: CATSEGTSGGVEQFF.